This TCR beta chain emerged from a study of T cell repertoires in cytomegalovirus infection. Whole-study results and caveats: Clonotypes of TCR beta that were HLA-C-restricted and CMV-specific dominated the ex vivo response.

With 0 bases removed from V and 0 bases from J, the gap between germline ends came to 12 bases. CDR1 is MNHEY, CDR2 SVGEGT, per germline. This CDR3 region has 16 residues. One entry per CDR3 protein results from TCRdb running MiXCR on the reads. The profile shows around 570,000 distinct CDR3 sequences, roughly 42% of them singletons. This clonotype was counted between two and nine times. The antigen is unknown. This clonotype was sampled from a human donor in good health (CMV status not recorded). Some clones in this sample may be carry-over from other donors' samples. The material sequenced was cultured PBMCs, taken from culture after CMV antigen stimulation. The V gene is TRBV6-2 or TRBV6-3, the J gene TRBJ2-7, with D possibly TRBD2 on 5 matching bases. For the CDR3, the DNA is TGTGCCAGCAGTTACTCTCTGCAGCGGAGCTCCTACGAGCAGTACTTC. Translation: CASSYSLQRSSYEQYF.